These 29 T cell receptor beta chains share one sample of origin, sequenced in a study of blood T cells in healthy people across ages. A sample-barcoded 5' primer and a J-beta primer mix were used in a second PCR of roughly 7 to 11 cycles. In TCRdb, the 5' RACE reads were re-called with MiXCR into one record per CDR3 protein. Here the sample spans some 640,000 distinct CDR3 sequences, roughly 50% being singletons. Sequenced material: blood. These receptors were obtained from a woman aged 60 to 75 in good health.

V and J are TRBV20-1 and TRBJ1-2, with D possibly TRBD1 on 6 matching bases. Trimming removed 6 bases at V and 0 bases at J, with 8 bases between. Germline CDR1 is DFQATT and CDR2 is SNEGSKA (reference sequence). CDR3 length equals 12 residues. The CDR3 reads CSAGQPNYGYTF. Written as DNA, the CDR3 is TGCAGTGCAGGACAGCCTAACTATGGCTACACCTTC.

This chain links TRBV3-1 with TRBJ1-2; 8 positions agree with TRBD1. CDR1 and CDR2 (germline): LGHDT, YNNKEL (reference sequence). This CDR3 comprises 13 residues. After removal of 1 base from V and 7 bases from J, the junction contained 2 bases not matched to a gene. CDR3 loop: CASSQGQGTGYTF. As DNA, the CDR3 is TGTGCCAGCAGCCAAGGACAGGGGACTGGCTACACCTTC.

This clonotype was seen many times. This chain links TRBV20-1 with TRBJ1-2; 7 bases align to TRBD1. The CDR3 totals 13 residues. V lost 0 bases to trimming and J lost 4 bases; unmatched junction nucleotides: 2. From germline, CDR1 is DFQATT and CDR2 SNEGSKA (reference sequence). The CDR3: CSARDPGGYGYTF. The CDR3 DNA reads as TGCAGTGCTAGAGATCCAGGGGGCTATGGCTACACCTTC.

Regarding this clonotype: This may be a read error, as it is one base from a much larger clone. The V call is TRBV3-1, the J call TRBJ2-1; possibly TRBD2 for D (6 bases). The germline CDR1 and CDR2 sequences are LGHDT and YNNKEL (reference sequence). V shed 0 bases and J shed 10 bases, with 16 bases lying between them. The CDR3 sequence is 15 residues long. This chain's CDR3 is CASSQDRLAPKEQFF. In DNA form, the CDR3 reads TGTGCCAGCAGCCAAGATCGGCTAGCGCCGAAGGAGCAGTTCTTC.

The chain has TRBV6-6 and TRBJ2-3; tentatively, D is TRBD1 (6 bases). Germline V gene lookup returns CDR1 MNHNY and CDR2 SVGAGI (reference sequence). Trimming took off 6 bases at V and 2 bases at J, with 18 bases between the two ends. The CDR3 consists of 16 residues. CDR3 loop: CASSQYRDGATDTQYF. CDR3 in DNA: TGTGCCAGCAGCCAATACAGGGACGGGGCCACAGATACGCAGTATTTT.

The CDR3 DNA sequence: TGTGCCAGCAGCACAGGGACAGGGAGTTCCAATGAGCAGTTCTTC. Translating it yields CASSTGTGSSNEQFF. The rearrangement joins TRBV6-6 to TRBJ2-1, with 9 bases that match TRBD1. Germline-derived CDR1 and CDR2 are MNHNY and SVGAGI (reference sequence). This CDR3 has 15 amino acids. After removal of 6 bases from V and 6 bases from J, the junction contained 9 bases not matched to a gene.

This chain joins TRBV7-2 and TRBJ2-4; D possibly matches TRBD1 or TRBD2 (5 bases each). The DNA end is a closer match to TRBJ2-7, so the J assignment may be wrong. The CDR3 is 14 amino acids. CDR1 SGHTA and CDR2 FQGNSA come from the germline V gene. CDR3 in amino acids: CASSFRDGSYEQYF. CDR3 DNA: TGTGCCAGCAGCTTTCGGGACGGTTCCTACGAGCAGTACTTC.

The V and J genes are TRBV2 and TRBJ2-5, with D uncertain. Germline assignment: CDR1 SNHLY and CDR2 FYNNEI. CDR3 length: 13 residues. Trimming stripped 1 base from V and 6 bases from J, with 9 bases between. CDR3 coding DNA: TGTGCCAGCAGTGAAGGCCGACGTAAGACCCAGTACTTC. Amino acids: CASSEGRRKTQYF.

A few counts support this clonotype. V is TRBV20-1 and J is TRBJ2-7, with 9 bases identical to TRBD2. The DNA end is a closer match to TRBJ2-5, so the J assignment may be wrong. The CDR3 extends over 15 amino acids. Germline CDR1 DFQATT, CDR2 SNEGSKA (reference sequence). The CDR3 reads CSARGLAGTQETQYF. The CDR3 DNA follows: TGCAGTGCTAGAGGTCTAGCGGGAACACAAGAGACCCAGTACTTC.

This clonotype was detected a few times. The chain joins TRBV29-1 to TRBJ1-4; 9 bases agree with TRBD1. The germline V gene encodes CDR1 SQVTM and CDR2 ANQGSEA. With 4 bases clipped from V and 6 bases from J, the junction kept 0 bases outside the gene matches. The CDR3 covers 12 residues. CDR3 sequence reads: CSVGTGDEKLFF. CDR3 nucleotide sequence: TGCAGCGTTGGGACAGGGGATGAAAAACTGTTTTTT.

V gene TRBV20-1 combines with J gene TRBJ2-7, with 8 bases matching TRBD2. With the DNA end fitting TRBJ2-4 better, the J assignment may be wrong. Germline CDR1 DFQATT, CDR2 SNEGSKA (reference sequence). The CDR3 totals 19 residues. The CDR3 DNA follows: TGCAGTGCTAAAGATGATTCGGGAATAGCGGGACCAGTTGAAAACATTCAGTACTTC. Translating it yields CSAKDDSGIAGPVENIQYF.

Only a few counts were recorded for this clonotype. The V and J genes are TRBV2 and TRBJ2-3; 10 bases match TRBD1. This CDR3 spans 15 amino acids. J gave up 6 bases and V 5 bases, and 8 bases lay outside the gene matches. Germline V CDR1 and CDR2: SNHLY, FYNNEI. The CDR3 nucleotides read TGTGCCAGCAGTCGGGACAGGGGCTTCTCGGATACGCAGTATTTT. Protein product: CASSRDRGFSDTQYF.

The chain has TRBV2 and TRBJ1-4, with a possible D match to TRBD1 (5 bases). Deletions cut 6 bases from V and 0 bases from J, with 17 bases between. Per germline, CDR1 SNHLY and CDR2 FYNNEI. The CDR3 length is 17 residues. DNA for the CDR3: TGTGCCAGCAGCAGGGTTATTGTCCCAGCAACTAATGAAAAACTGTTTTTT. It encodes CASSRVIVPATNEKLFF. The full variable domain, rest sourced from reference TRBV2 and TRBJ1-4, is EPEVTQTPSHQVTQMGQEVILRCVPISNHLYFYWYRQILGQKVEFLVSFYNNEISEKSEIFDDQFSVERPDGSNFTLKIRSTKLEDSAMYFCASSRVIVPATNEKLFFGSGTQLSVL.

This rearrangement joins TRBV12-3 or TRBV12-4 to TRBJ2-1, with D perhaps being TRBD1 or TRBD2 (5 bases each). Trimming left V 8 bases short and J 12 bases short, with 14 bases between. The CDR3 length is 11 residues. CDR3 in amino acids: CASGPGAPQFF. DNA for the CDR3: TGTGCCAGCGGTCCCGGGGCGCCGCAGTTCTTC.

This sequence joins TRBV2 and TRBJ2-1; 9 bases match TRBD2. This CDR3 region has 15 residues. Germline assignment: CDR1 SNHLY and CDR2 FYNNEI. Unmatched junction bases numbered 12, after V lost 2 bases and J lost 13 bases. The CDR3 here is CASSERASGTVEQFF. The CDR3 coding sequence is TGTGCCAGCAGTGAAAGGGCTAGCGGGACTGTGGAACAGTTCTTC.

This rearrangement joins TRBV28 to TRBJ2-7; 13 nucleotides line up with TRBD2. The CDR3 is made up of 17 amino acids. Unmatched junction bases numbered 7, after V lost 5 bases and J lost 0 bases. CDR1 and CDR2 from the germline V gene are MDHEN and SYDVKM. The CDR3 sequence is CASSIPGLAGNSYEQYF. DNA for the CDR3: TGTGCCAGCAGTATCCCGGGACTAGCGGGGAACTCCTACGAGCAGTACTTC.

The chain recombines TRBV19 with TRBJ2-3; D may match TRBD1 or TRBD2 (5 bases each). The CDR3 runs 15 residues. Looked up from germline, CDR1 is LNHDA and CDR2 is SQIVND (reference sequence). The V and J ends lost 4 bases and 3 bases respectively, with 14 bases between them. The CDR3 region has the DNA TGTGCCAGTAGTAGCCCGAGAGGGGAGACAGATACGCAGTATTTT. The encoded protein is CASSSPRGETDTQYF.

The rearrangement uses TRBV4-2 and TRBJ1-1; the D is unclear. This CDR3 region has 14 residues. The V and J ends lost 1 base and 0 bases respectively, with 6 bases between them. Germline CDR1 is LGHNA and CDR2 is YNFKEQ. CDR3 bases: TGTGCCAGCAGCCAAGTATCTATGAACACTGAAGCTTTCTTT. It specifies CASSQVSMNTEAFF.

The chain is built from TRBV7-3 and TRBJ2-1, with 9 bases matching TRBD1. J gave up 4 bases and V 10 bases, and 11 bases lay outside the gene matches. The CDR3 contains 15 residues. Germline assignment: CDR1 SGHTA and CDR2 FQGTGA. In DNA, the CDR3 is TGTGCCACTTCTTCCGGGACAGGGTCGTACAATGAGCAGTTCTTC. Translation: CATSSGTGSYNEQFF.

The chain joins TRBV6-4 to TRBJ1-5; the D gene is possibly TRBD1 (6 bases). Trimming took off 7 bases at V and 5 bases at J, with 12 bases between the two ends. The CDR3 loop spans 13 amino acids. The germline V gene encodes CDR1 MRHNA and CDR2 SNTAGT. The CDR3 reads CASIGGAHQPQHF. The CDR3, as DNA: TGTGCCAGCATCGGGGGCGCCCATCAGCCCCAGCATTTT.

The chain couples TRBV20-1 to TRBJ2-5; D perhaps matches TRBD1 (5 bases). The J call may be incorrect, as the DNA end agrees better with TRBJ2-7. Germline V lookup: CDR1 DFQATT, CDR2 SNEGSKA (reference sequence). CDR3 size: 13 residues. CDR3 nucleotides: TGCAGTGCTAGAGAGGGCAGGGACTACGAGCAGTACTTC. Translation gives CSAREGRDYEQYF.

The CDR3 DNA follows: TGCAGCGTTTCGGCCGAATTACGGGGCCCGTATGTCAATGAGCAGTACTTC. Amino acids: CSVSAELRGPYVNEQYF. The chain combines TRBV29-1 with TRBJ2-5; D possibly matches TRBD1 or TRBD2 (5 bases each). V lost 5 bases and J lost 11, with 33 bases in between. CDR1 and CDR2 (germline): SQVTM, ANQGSEA. This CDR3 has 17 residues.

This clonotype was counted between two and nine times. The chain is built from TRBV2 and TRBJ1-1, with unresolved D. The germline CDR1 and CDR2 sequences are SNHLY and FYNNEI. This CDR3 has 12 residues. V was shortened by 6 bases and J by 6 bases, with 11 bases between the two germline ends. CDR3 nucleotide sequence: TGTGCCAGCAGCGAGACGGACGCTGAAGCTTTCTTT. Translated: CASSETDAEAFF.

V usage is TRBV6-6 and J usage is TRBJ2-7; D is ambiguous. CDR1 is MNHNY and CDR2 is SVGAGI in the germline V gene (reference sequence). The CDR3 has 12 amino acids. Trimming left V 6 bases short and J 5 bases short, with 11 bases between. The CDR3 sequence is CASRSGFHEQYF. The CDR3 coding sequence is TGTGCCAGCAGGTCCGGATTTCACGAGCAGTACTTC.

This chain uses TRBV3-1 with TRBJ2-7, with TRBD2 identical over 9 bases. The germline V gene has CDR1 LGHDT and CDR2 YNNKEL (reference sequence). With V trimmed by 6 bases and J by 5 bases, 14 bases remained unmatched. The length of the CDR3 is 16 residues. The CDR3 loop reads CASRPRTGTSIDEQYF. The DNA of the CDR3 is TGTGCCAGCAGACCAAGGACCGGGACTAGCATCGACGAGCAGTACTTC.

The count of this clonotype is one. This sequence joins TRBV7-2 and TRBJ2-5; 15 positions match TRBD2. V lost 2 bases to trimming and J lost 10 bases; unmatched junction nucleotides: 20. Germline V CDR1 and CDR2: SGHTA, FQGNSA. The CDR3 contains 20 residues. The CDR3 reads CASSLQGGGRTSGRGTDQYF. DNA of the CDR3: TGTGCCAGCAGCTTACAAGGGGGAGGGAGGACTAGCGGGAGGGGCACGGACCAGTACTTC. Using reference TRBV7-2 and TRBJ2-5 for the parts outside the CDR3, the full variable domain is GAGVSQSPSNKVTEKGKDVELRCDPISGHTALYWYRQSLGQGLEFLIYFQGNSAPDKSGLPSDRFSAERTGGSVSTLTIQRTQQEDSAVYLCASSLQGGGRTSGRGTDQYFGPGTRLLVL.

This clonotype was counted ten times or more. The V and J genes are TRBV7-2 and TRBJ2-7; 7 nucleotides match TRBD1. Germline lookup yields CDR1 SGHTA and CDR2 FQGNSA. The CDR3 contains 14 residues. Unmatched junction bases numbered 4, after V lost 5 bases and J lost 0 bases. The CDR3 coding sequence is TGTGCCAGCAGCCAGAGGGACAGCTCCTACGAGCAGTACTTC. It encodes CASSQRDSSYEQYF.

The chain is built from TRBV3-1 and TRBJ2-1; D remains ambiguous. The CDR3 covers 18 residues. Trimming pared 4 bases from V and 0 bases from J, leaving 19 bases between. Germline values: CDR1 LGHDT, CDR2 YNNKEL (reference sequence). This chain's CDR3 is CASSRVQSRPSSYNEQFF. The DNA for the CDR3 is TGTGCCAGCAGCCGAGTCCAGTCCAGGCCGAGCTCCTACAATGAGCAGTTCTTC.

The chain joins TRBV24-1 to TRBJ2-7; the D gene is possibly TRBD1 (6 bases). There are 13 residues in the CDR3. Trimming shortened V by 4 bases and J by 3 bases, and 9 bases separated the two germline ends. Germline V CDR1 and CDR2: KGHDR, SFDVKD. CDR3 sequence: CATSETDSYEQYF. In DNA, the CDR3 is TGTGCCACCAGTGAAACGGACAGCTACGAGCAGTACTTC.